Given below is one TCR beta chain in context. Antigen: not known. The data were produced by immunoSEQ multiplex PCR, yet TCRdb's version contains in-frame clones alone and is incomplete. Among over 70,000 clones listed, roughly 91% were seen once. The data derive from a study of OX40 agonist ivuxolimab in advanced cancers. General observations from the study: In CD8+ T cells, expanded clones were on average more numerous than in CD4+. The authors also found low normalized T-cell clonal expansion in some nonresponders.

V lost 0 bases and J 4 bases, leaving 7 bases between the germline ends. CDR1 and CDR2 (germline): LGHNA, YNFKEQ. The CDR3 extends over 14 amino acids. This specimen consisted of CD4+ or CD8+ T cells sorted from blood, obtained in a trial of the OX40 agonist ivuxolimab. The chain uses TRBV4-2 and TRBJ1-3, with D hard to call. The clonotype comes from an adult with an advanced solid tumor such as melanoma, head and neck, liver or kidney cancer. CDR3 bases: TGTGCCAGCAGCCAAGAAGGTCTGGGAAACACCATATATTTT. Its protein product is CASSQEGLGNTIYF.